Presented here are 28 T cell receptor beta chains from one specimen sequenced in a study of shared clonotypes between healthy human individuals. Generated by immunoSEQ multiplex PCR, the TCRdb table keeps only in-frame clones and is missing some. This sample carries roughly 2 million clones, 95% of them seen once, and the ten largest clones take 0.13%. Sequencing used naive CD4+ T cells sorted from blood. Subset described: CD45RA+ positively selected. Source of these receptors: a man aged 18 to 29 in good health.

The rearrangement joins TRBV13 to TRBJ2-7, with a weak D call TRBD2 (6 bases). The V gene lost 8 bases and the J gene lost 1 base, with 12 bases spanning the gap. Germline CDR1 PRHDT, CDR2 FYEKMQ (reference sequence). The CDR3 is made up of 13 amino acids. CDR3 coding DNA: TGTGCCAGCGGAGAGGGGAGGTCCTACGAGCAGTACTTC. Residues: CASGEGRSYEQYF.

The rearrangement uses TRBV2 and TRBJ2-7; 9 bases match TRBD1. Trimming at V came to 7 bases and at J to 5 bases, leaving 3 bases not matched to a gene. The CDR3 runs 12 residues. Germline V gene lookup returns CDR1 SNHLY and CDR2 FYNNEI. CDR3 sequence: CASKRDRDEQYF. In DNA, the CDR3 is TGTGCCAGCAAACGGGACAGGGACGAGCAGTACTTC.

V is TRBV5-1 and J is TRBJ2-1; 12 bases map to TRBD1. V dropped 4 bases and J dropped 6; count of bases not matched to a gene: 8. Germline lookup yields CDR1 SGHRS and CDR2 YFSETQ. The CDR3 totals 16 residues. The CDR3 coding sequence is TGCGCCAGCAGCGCTGGGACAGGGGGCATCGGCAATGAGCAGTTCTTC. It encodes CASSAGTGGIGNEQFF.

The V and J genes are TRBV18 and TRBJ1-5; the D gene is possibly TRBD1 (5 bases). Trimming removed 5 bases from V and 4 bases from J, with 12 bases in between. The CDR3 has 14 residues. From germline, CDR1 is KGHSH and CDR2 LQKENI. The CDR3 sequence is CASSSGTQNQPQHF. CDR3 bases: TGTGCCAGCTCATCCGGGACGCAGAATCAGCCCCAGCATTTT.

To note about this clone: This specimen includes other DNA sequences encoding the same CDR3. The gene calls are TRBV28 and TRBJ2-7; possibly TRBD1 for D (5 bases). Trimming left V 5 bases short and J 3 bases short, with 5 bases between. Germline V CDR1 and CDR2: MDHEN, SYDVKM. The CDR3 covers 11 residues. CDR3 loop: CASSQGYEQYF. The DNA of the CDR3 is TGTGCCAGCAGTCAGGGCTACGAGCAGTACTTC.

The gene calls are TRBV21-1 and TRBJ1-1. TRBV21-1 is a pseudogene locus. The CDR3 length is 17 residues. Written as DNA, the CDR3 is TGTGCCAGCAGCAAAGGGAGAGCGGGGTCGGTGAACACTGAAGCTTTCTTT. Its protein product is CASSKGRAGSVNTEAFF.

The V gene is TRBV30, the J gene TRBJ2-2, with TRBD2 identical over 9 bases. Germline CDR1 reads GTSNPN; CDR2 reads SVGIG (reference sequence). The CDR3 covers 15 residues. V trimming: 4 bases; J trimming: 6 bases; junction bases outside the gene matches: 9. CDR3 bases: TGTGCCTGGACAGGGACTAGCTTTTTCGCCGGGGAGCTGTTTTTT. As protein: CAWTGTSFFAGELFF.

This chain joins TRBV30 and TRBJ1-6; D call uncertain. Trimming took off 4 bases at V and 9 bases at J, with 13 bases between the two ends. CDR1 and CDR2 (germline): GTSNPN, SVGIG (reference sequence). This CDR3 is 13 amino acids long. CDR3 DNA sequence: TGTGCCTGGATGTCTGGGTCTGGTTCACCCCTCCACTTT. This gives the protein CAWMSGSGSPLHF. The full variable domain, rest sourced from reference TRBV30 and TRBJ1-6, is SQTIHQWPATLVQPVGSPLSLECTVEGTSNPNLYWYRQAAGRGLQLLFYSVGIGQISSEVPQNLSASRPQDRQFILSSKKLLLSDSGFYLCAWMSGSGSPLHFGNGTRLTVT.

This clone occurred once. This chain links TRBV7-9 with TRBJ1-6, with D unclear. The V gene lost 5 bases and the J gene lost 10 bases, with 18 bases spanning the gap. This CDR3 is 15 amino acids long. CDR1 and CDR2 from the germline V gene are SEHNR and FQNEAQ (reference sequence). As DNA, the CDR3 is TGTGCCAGCAGCATCTACCGGGAACTAGAATCACCCCTCCACTTT. It encodes CASSIYRELESPLHF.

The V call is TRBV18, the J call TRBJ2-7; tentatively, D is TRBD1 (6 bases). CDR1 KGHSH and CDR2 LQKENI come from the germline V gene. The CDR3 consists of 13 residues. Trimming shortened V by 0 bases and J by 12 bases, and 15 bases separated the two germline ends. The CDR3 region has the DNA TGTGCCAGCTCACCACCGTGGCCAGGGGATAGGTACTTC. The encoded protein is CASSPPWPGDRYF.

The chain carries TRBV5-5 and TRBJ1-2; D gene ambiguous. V lost 5 bases and J lost 8, with 16 bases in between. Germline V gives CDR1 SGHKS, CDR2 YYEKEE (reference sequence). This CDR3 comprises 13 residues. CDR3 DNA sequence: TGTGCCAGCAGTTTGAGTTGGGAGACAGGCTACACCTTC. Translating gives CASSLSWETGYTF.

A remark on this clone: This may arise from a read error, as a much more abundant clone is one base away. This chain joins TRBV7-9 and TRBJ2-5, with a weak D call TRBD1 (5 bases). The better agreement between TRBJ2-7 and the DNA end casts doubt on the J call. The CDR3 covers 14 residues. Germline CDR1 reads SEHNR; CDR2 reads FQNEAQ (reference sequence). The CDR3 sequence is CASSLAPTAYEQYF. CDR3 nucleotide sequence: TGTGCCAGCAGCTTAGCACCGACAGCCTACGAGCAGTACTTC.

This clone turned up a few times. The chain uses TRBV5-1 and TRBJ2-2; tentatively, D is TRBD1 or TRBD2 (5 bases each). Trimming shortened V by 1 base and J by 2 bases, and 15 bases separated the two germline ends. Germline CDR1 SGHRS, CDR2 YFSETQ. This CDR3 comprises 17 residues. The chain's CDR3 is CASSLRPWDGNTGELFF. In DNA, the CDR3 is TGCGCCAGCAGCTTGCGGCCTTGGGACGGAAACACCGGGGAGCTGTTTTTT.

The rearrangement uses TRBV6-1 and TRBJ1-1; D might be TRBD1 (6 bases). The CDR3 is 15 amino acids. The V end was cut by 8 bases, the J end by 0 bases, with 16 bases between. Per the germline V gene, CDR1 is MNHNS and CDR2 is SASEGT. The CDR3 loop is CASRRTATMNTEAFF. The CDR3 nucleotides are TGTGCCAGCCGAAGGACAGCGACCATGAACACTGAAGCTTTCTTT.

The V and J genes are TRBV9 and TRBJ2-7; D unresolved. Germline lookup yields CDR1 SGDLS and CDR2 YYNGEE. Between the trimmed V and J ends, which lost 0 bases and 6 bases, there was a span of 1 base. The CDR3 runs 10 residues. Written as DNA, the CDR3 is TGTGCCAGCAGCGTAGCCGAGCAGTACTTC. This encodes CASSVAEQYF.

The CDR3 nucleotides read TGTGCCAGTAGCAGGGGACAGGATACGCAGTATTTT. This gives the protein CASSRGQDTQYF. V is TRBV19 and J is TRBJ2-3; 7 bases map to TRBD1. The germline V gene has CDR1 LNHDA and CDR2 SQIVND (reference sequence). V lost 6 bases to trimming and J lost 6 bases; unmatched junction nucleotides: 3. The CDR3 length is 12 residues.

This sequence joins TRBV5-1 and TRBJ2-5, with 11 nucleotides matching TRBD2. The CDR3 sequence is 14 residues long. CDR1 and CDR2 (germline): SGHRS, YFSETQ. J gave up 5 bases and V 8 bases, and 8 bases lay outside the gene matches. CDR3 DNA sequence: TGCGCCAGTAATAGCGGGAGGGCCTTCGAGACCCAGTACTTC. It encodes CASNSGRAFETQYF.

This clone showed up just once. As DNA, the CDR3 is TGTGCCAGTAGTATAAGCCTTCTAGCGGGACACTACGAGCAGTACTTC. Encoded protein: CASSISLLAGHYEQYF. The chain joins TRBV19 to TRBJ2-7, with 9 bases lining up with TRBD2. The CDR3 loop spans 16 amino acids. Germline V gene data show CDR1 as LNHDA and CDR2 as SQIVND (reference sequence). V was clipped by 2 bases and J by 3 bases; unmatched bases: 8. The full variable domain, its missing parts supplied by reference TRBV19 and TRBJ2-7, is DGGITQSPKYLFRKEGQNVTLSCEQNLNHDAMYWYRQDPGQGLRLIYYSQIVNDFQKGDIAEGYSVSREKKESFPLTVTSAQKNPTAFYLCASSISLLAGHYEQYFGPGTRLTVT.

This clone was seen a single time. J is TRBJ1-5 and V is TRBV10-3, with D uncertain. The CDR3 loop spans 18 amino acids. The V end lost 10 bases, the J end lost 0 bases, and 25 bases lay between the germline ends. From germline, CDR1 is ENHRY and CDR2 SYGVKD. The CDR3 bases are TGTGCCAGGGTGGGAGGGAGAAGGGAGATCTATAGCAATCAGCCCCAGCATTTT. Amino acid sequence: CARVGGRREIYSNQPQHF.

The chain carries TRBV2 and TRBJ2-4; D may be TRBD2 (5 bases). Trimming left V 3 bases short and J 2 bases short, with 11 bases between. The length of the CDR3 is 15 residues. From germline, CDR1 is SNHLY and CDR2 FYNNEI. CDR3 in amino acids: CASSDVGVSKNIQYF. The CDR3 region has the DNA TGTGCCAGCAGTGACGTGGGAGTGTCCAAAAACATTCAGTACTTC.

The chain recombines TRBV10-3 with TRBJ2-6; 8 bases are a match to TRBD1. The CDR3 totals 17 residues. The germline gives CDR1 ENHRY, CDR2 SYGVKD. Unmatched junction bases numbered 7, after V lost 6 bases and J lost 0 bases. CDR3 sequence (DNA): TGTGCCATCAGCTCCGGGACAGGCCTCTCTGGGGCCAACGTCCTGACTTTC. It is translated as CAISSGTGLSGANVLTF.

The chain is built from TRBV11-2 and TRBJ1-1; a possible D gene is TRBD1 (5 bases). CDR1 and CDR2 from the germline V gene are SGHAT and FQNNGV. The CDR3 sequence is 16 residues long. Trimming stripped 1 base from V and 5 bases from J, with 17 bases between. The CDR3 reads CASSLVWAGSDTEAFF. The CDR3 nucleotides read TGTGCCAGCAGCTTAGTTTGGGCAGGGTCAGATACTGAAGCTTTCTTT.

The chain carries TRBV28 and TRBJ2-1; 8 positions match TRBD2. CDR3 length equals 15 residues. With V trimmed by 5 bases and J by 8 bases, 11 bases remained unmatched. CDR1 MDHEN and CDR2 SYDVKM come from the germline V gene. Here the CDR3 DNA reads TGTGCCAGCAGTACTGGCGGGGGGAGAGGCGATGAGCAGTTCTTC. Translated, it gives CASSTGGGRGDEQFF.

V and J are TRBV10-1 and TRBJ2-7; possible D gene TRBD1, 6 bases. The CDR3 totals 13 residues. Germline CDR1 reads WNHNN; CDR2 reads SYGVQD (reference sequence). Trimming pared 11 bases from V and 4 bases from J, leaving 18 bases between. The CDR3 nucleotides are TGCGCCTCTGCCGGGGACAATTTTTACGAGCAGTACTTC. This sequence encodes CASAGDNFYEQYF.

This chain uses TRBV29-1 with TRBJ2-7, with D perhaps TRBD1 (5 bases). CDR1 and CDR2 (germline): SQVTM, ANQGSEA. The CDR3 has 13 amino acids. V shed 4 bases and J shed 0 bases, with 10 bases lying between them. The CDR3 DNA follows: TGCAGCGTTGGCGACAGTAGCTCCTACGAGCAGTACTTC. This sequence encodes CSVGDSSSYEQYF.

This clone was detected only once. The CDR3 DNA reads TGCAGCGCGACGGCGGGAAACTACAATGAGCAGTTCTTC. Protein sequence: CSATAGNYNEQFF. The rearrangement links TRBV29-1 to TRBJ2-1; tentatively, D is TRBD2 (6 bases). The germline CDR1 and CDR2 sequences are SQVTM and ANQGSEA. This CDR3 is 13 amino acids long. Trimming cost V 7 bases and J 3 bases, with 13 bases left between them.

The V gene is TRBV11-2, the J gene TRBJ2-2; possibly TRBD1 or TRBD2 for D (5 bases each). Trimming took off 1 base at V and 6 bases at J, with 9 bases between the two ends. The germline gives CDR1 SGHAT, CDR2 FQNNGV. This CDR3 is built from 14 residues. The DNA of the CDR3 is TGTGCCAGCAGCTTAGGAGGGGCAGCCGGGGAGCTGTTTTTT. Amino acids: CASSLGGAAGELFF. Supplemented by reference TRBV11-2 and TRBJ2-2, the full variable domain reads EAGVAQSPRYKIIEKRQSVAFWCNPISGHATLYWYQQILGQGPKLLIQFQNNGVVDDSQLPKDRFSAERLKGVDSTLKIQPAKLEDSAVYLCASSLGGAAGELFFGEGSRLTVL.

Details on this clone: Other DNA variants within this sample encode the same CDR3. The rearrangement uses TRBV18 and TRBJ2-7; TRBD1 matches at 8 bases. V lost 3 bases and J lost 4; bases outside the gene matches: 11. CDR1 KGHSH and CDR2 LQKENI come from the germline V gene. The CDR3 runs 16 residues. This CDR3 reads CASSPITGTGGYEQYF. DNA for the CDR3: TGTGCCAGCTCACCCATCACCGGGACAGGTGGGTACGAGCAGTACTTC. Using reference TRBV18 and TRBJ2-7 for the parts outside the CDR3, the full variable domain is NAGVMQNPRHLVRRRGQEARLRCSPMKGHSHVYWYRQLPEEGLKFMVYLQKENIIDESGMPKERFSAEFPKEGPSILRIQQVVRGDSAAYFCASSPITGTGGYEQYFGPGTRLTVT.